This T cell receptor (beta chain) was retrieved from a study of a mutant IDH1 vaccine in newly diagnosed glioma. Time point specified: week 35, safety follow-up. Vaccination comprised doses that each held 300 ug of mutant IDH1 20-mer peptide, plus topical imiquimod. Only in-frame clones appear in the TCRdb table, and some are missing; sequencing was by immunoSEQ multiplex PCR. This sample has 35,000 to 45,000 clones; approximately 80% occur once, and the top ten carry approximately 4.8%. Per germline, CDR1 SGHRS and CDR2 YFSETQ. V lost 4 bases and J 5 bases, leaving 19 bases between the germline ends. The CDR3 totals 15 residues. Notes on this clone: Its antigen is unidentified.

V is TRBV5-1 and J is TRBJ2-7; D not certain. This receptor was obtained from a woman between 50 and 59 years old with glioma. The sample was PBMCs, taken from a glioma patient whose treatment included an IDH1 peptide vaccine. The CDR3 DNA is TGCGCCAGCAGCCCCCCTGGGAAGTTGGCGGACGAGCAGTACTTC. Its translation is CASSPPGKLADEQYF.